This paragraph covers one TCR beta chain sequence. Its antigen is as yet unknown. These data come from a study of CXCR3-negative and CXCR3-positive naive CD8 T cells. Whole-study context: The libraries together contributed about 130 million TRB reads, each supplying about 1.5 +/- 0.3 million.

UMI-labeled TRB cDNA libraries were prepared by 5' RACE. TCRdb re-called the 5' RACE reads and catalogs CDR3 proteins one per entry, DNA excluded. The table for this sample gives roughly 48,000 distinct CDR3 sequences. Whole-study findings and limits: CXCR3 expression dropped partially after cryopreservation, and most assays relied on fresh PBMCs. TRBV-TRBJ usage matched between naive CXCR3-negative and CXCR3-positive cells but not between memory cells.

Sequencing used memory CD8+ T cells from blood. The clonotype was recovered from a human donor in good health. Some clones in this sample may be carry-over from other donors' samples.

CDR3 sequence: CASTYPAGTQYF. The chain uses TRBV5-1 and TRBJ2-5; there is no DNA to check the TCRdb D call of TRBD2. The CDR3 is 12 amino acids. The germline V gene has CDR1 SGHRS and CDR2 YFSETQ.